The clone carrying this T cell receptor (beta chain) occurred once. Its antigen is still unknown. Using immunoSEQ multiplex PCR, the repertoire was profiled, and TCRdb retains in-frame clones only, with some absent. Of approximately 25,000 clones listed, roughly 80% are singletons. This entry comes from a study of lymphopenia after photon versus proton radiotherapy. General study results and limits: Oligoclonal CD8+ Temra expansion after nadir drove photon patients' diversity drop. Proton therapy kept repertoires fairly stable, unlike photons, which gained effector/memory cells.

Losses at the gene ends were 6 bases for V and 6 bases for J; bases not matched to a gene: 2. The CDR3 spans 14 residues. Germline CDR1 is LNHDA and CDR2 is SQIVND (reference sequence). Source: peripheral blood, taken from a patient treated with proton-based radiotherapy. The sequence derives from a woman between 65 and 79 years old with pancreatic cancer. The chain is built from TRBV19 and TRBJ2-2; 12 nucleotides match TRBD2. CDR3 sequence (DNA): TGTGCCAGTAGCGGACTAGCGGGATCCGGGGAGCTGTTTTTT. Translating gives CASSGLAGSGELFF. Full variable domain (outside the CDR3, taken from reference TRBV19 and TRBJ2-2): DGGITQSPKYLFRKEGQNVTLSCEQNLNHDAMYWYRQDPGQGLRLIYYSQIVNDFQKGDIAEGYSVSREKKESFPLTVTSAQKNPTAFYLCASSGLAGSGELFFGEGSRLTVL.